These 9 T cell receptor beta chains share one sample of origin, sequenced in a study of response to subunit inactivated influenza vaccine. TCRdb processed the RT-PCR reads anew with MiXCR; each CDR3 protein has one entry. The sample has more than 400,000 distinct CDR3 sequences; approximately 6.9% are singletons. The sample consisted of PBMCs from blood, taken roughly 24 months after vaccination. These receptors came from a man between 50 and 69 years old who received an inactivated influenza vaccine.

This clonotype was observed a few times. The chain joins TRBV6-5 to TRBJ2-7; 7 bases are a match to TRBD1. The CDR3 contains 15 residues. Germline CDR1 reads MNHEY; CDR2 reads SVGAGI. The junction had 7 bases not matched to a gene; V was cut back by 0 bases and J by 5 bases. The CDR3 nucleotides read TGTGCCAGCAGTTACTCGCAGGGGGTATCGGACGAGCAGTACTTC. Translating it yields CASSYSQGVSDEQYF.

This clonotype has more than one count but fewer than ten. J is TRBJ2-3 and V is TRBV15, with TRBD2 identical over 7 bases. V gave up 5 bases and J gave up 4 bases; unmatched junction bases: 18. The length of the CDR3 is 18 residues. Germline values: CDR1 LNHNV, CDR2 YYDKDF (reference sequence). CDR3 in DNA: TGTGCCACCAGCCTCCACCGGGGTGGCGGGGGTATTTCAGATACGCAGTATTTT. As protein: CATSLHRGGGGISDTQYF.

The chain is built from TRBV6-1 and TRBJ2-7, with D possibly being TRBD2 (6 bases). CDR1 and CDR2 from the germline V gene are MNHNS and SASEGT. The CDR3 totals 17 residues. V lost 7 bases and J lost 0, with 22 bases in between. In DNA form, the CDR3 reads TGTGCCAGCATGAGGGGCCCTGGGCTAGCGACCTCCTACGAGCAGTACTTC. Its translation: CASMRGPGLATSYEQYF.

This clonotype has only a few counts. V gene TRBV5-1 combines with J gene TRBJ1-1; TRBD1 agrees at 9 bases. Germline V gene data show CDR1 as SGHRS and CDR2 as YFSETQ. The junction had 7 bases not matched to a gene; V was cut back by 3 bases and J by 4 bases. This CDR3 is built from 15 residues. Here the CDR3 reads CASSYSRDRATEAFF. CDR3 DNA sequence: TGCGCCAGCAGCTATTCTAGGGACAGGGCCACTGAAGCTTTCTTT.

The rearrangement joins TRBV12-3 or TRBV12-4 to TRBJ2-2, with no clear D. V lost 5 bases to trimming and J lost 5 bases, with 12 bases between them. CDR3 length equals 14 residues. The CDR3 is CASSLYTNTGELFF. The DNA for the CDR3 is TGTGCCAGCAGTCTCTACACTAATACCGGGGAGCTGTTTTTT.

The chain employs TRBV10-3 and TRBJ2-1, with D uncertain. CDR3 length equals 13 residues. Trimming left V 3 bases short and J 6 bases short, with 9 bases between. Germline lookup yields CDR1 ENHRY and CDR2 SYGVKD. CDR3: CAISEGNPNEQFF. The DNA for the CDR3 is TGTGCCATCAGTGAAGGGAATCCCAATGAGCAGTTCTTC.

This clonotype was detected ten times or more. The V call is TRBV2, the J call TRBJ2-1, with D maybe TRBD1 (6 bases). This CDR3 spans 16 amino acids. Deletions cut 5 bases from V and 0 bases from J, with 14 bases between. Germline CDR1 reads SNHLY; CDR2 reads FYNNEI. The CDR3 reads CASSRRQARSYNEQFF. DNA for the CDR3: TGTGCCAGCAGTAGACGACAGGCCCGCTCCTACAATGAGCAGTTCTTC.

The chain couples TRBV12-3 or TRBV12-4 to TRBJ1-5; no clear D. V was trimmed by 7 bases and J by 2 bases, leaving 9 bases between them. The CDR3 covers 13 residues. DNA for the CDR3: TGTGCCAGCACCACTTTGGGCAATCAGCCCCAGCATTTT. Translation: CASTTLGNQPQHF.

This clonotype showed up just a few times. The CDR3, as DNA: TGTGCCAGCAGTTACTCGATGGGGGGACTAGCGGGGGTAGAGACCCAGTACTTC. The encoded protein is CASSYSMGGLAGVETQYF. The V gene is TRBV6-5, the J gene TRBJ2-5; 14 bases are a match to TRBD2. The CDR3 consists of 18 residues. V dropped 0 bases and J dropped 4; count of bases not matched to a gene: 7. The germline V gene has CDR1 MNHEY and CDR2 SVGAGI.